This T cell receptor (beta chain) appears in the sequencing data of a study of CXCR3-negative and CXCR3-positive naive CD8 T cells. The CDR3 extends over 22 amino acids. CDR1 and CDR2 (germline): MDHEN, SYDVKM. The method, 5' RACE with UMI labels, was used to prepare the TRB cDNA libraries. TCRdb re-called the 5' RACE reads; one entry per CDR3 protein, DNA not given. The sample table sets out 90,000 to 95,000 distinct CDR3 sequences. Researchers sorted 250,000 to 350,000 cells of each CD8+ T cell subset in triplicate. Definition of naive CD8+ T cells rested on a CD45RO-CCR7+CD27+CD95- profile. The chain joins TRBV28 to TRBJ2-1; TCRdb picks TRBD2, but there is no DNA to check that call. The sample comprised naive CXCR3- CD8+ T cells from blood. Subset indicated: CD45RO-CCR7+CD27+CD95- naive CD8+ T cells lacking CXCR3 (TNR3-). The TCR was taken from a human donor in good health. Some clones in this sample may be carry-over from other donors' samples. The CDR3 reads CASSLISSPRLAGGPSSNEQFF.